This T cell receptor beta chain comes out of a study of blood T cell repertoires in COVID-19. Study at large: COVID-19 samples from acute and convalescent phases originated in the United States, Italy and Spain.

Generated by immunoSEQ multiplex PCR, the TCRdb table keeps only in-frame clones and is missing some. Of fewer than 350,000 clones listed, roughly 85% are singletons. This clone was counted only a few times. Clinical history as reported by participants underpinned cohort assignment. CDR3 length equals 11 residues. Germline CDR1 and CDR2: MNHEY and SVGAGI. V shed 5 bases and J shed 3 bases, with 4 bases lying between them. This chain links TRBV6-5 with TRBJ1-2; D ambiguous. The clonotype originates from a woman aged 45-60 years who had recovered from COVID-19. Sequencing used PBMCs or T cells enriched from blood (not recorded which). The CDR3 DNA sequence: TGTGCCAGCAGTACGGACTATGGCTACACCTTC. Its protein product is CASSTDYGYTF.